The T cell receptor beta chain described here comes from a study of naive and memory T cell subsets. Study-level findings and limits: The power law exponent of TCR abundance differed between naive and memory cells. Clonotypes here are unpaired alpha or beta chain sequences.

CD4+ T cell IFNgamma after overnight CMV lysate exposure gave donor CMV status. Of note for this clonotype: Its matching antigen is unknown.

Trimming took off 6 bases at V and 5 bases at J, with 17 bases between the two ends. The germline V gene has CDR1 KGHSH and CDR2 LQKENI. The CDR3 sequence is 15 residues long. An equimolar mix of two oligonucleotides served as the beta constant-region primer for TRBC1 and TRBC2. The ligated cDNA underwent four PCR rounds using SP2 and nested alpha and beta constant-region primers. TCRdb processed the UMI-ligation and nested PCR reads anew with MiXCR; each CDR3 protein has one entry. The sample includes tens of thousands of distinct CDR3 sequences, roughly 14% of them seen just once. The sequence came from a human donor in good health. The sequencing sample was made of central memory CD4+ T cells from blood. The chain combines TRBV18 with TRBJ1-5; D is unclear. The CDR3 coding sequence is TGTGCCAGCTCGGCGGGGAGCCGTGGAGATCAGCCCCAGCATTTT. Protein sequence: CASSAGSRGDQPQHF.